The 26 T cell receptor beta chains below all came from one sample that was sequenced in a study of cytomegalovirus exposure and HLA in healthy donors. Some clones are missing from TCRdb's copy, which holds only in-frame ones; the method was immunoSEQ multiplex PCR. The repertoire holds 120,000 to 150,000 clones, approximately 85% seen once, with almost 1.5% in the top ten. What was sequenced was PBMCs. The receptors stem from a woman in her twenties or thirties in good health and CMV-seronegative.

This sequence joins TRBV19 and TRBJ2-7, with a tentative D call TRBD1 (5 bases). The CDR3 covers 14 residues. V was shortened by 3 bases and J by 4 bases, with 13 bases between the two germline ends. CDR1 is LNHDA and CDR2 is SQIVND in the germline V gene (reference sequence). The CDR3, as DNA: TGTGCCAGTAGTATTGTAGGGGTCGAGTACGAGCAGTACTTC. This codes for CASSIVGVEYEQYF.

This clone has a handful of counts. The chain recombines TRBV5-1 with TRBJ1-4; weak D call: TRBD1 (6 bases). The length of the CDR3 is 15 residues. CDR1 is SGHRS and CDR2 is YFSETQ in the germline V gene. V was trimmed by 4 bases and J by 3 bases, leaving 13 bases between them. The CDR3 region is CASSKTGSANEKLFF. The CDR3 DNA reads as TGCGCCAGCAGCAAGACAGGCTCGGCTAATGAAAAACTGTTTTTT.

This chain joins TRBV5-5 and TRBJ2-7; weak D call: TRBD2 (5 bases). Germline assignment: CDR1 SGHKS and CDR2 YYEKEE (reference sequence). The CDR3 extends over 14 amino acids. V shed 1 base and J shed 5 bases, with 13 bases lying between them. As DNA, the CDR3 is TGTGCCAGCAGCTTGCTGGACTTTCCCCACGAGCAGTACTTC. Its protein product is CASSLLDFPHEQYF.

This CDR3 reads CASSLGRSNEKLFF. CDR3 sequence (DNA): TGTGCCAGCAGCTTGGGCAGATCTAATGAAAAACTGTTTTTT. This chain connects TRBV5-6 to TRBJ1-4; no firm D call. V gave up 0 bases and J gave up 3 bases, with 6 bases separating them. CDR1 and CDR2 (germline): SGHDT, YYEEEE. The CDR3 runs 14 residues.

The rearrangement joins TRBV7-9 to TRBJ2-5; no firm D call. CDR3 length: 16 residues. Germline V CDR1 and CDR2: SEHNR, FQNEAQ (reference sequence). Trimming took off 8 bases at V and 2 bases at J, with 21 bases between the two ends. The DNA of the CDR3 is TGTGCCAGCTTACCCGGCAGGATCCAAACGCAAGAGACCCAGTACTTC. It codes for CASLPGRIQTQETQYF.

J is TRBJ1-1 and V is TRBV4-1, with TRBD1 as a possible D gene (6 bases). There are 15 residues in the CDR3. Germline V lookup: CDR1 MGHRA, CDR2 YSYEKL. Deletions cut 0 bases from V and 9 bases from J, with 17 bases between. This CDR3 is CASSQEGMGWDKAFF. In DNA form, the CDR3 reads TGCGCCAGCAGCCAAGAGGGAATGGGTTGGGACAAAGCTTTCTTT.

The genes are TRBV19 and TRBJ1-1; D might be TRBD1 (6 bases). With 3 bases removed from V and 1 base from J, the gap between germline ends came to 12 bases. The CDR3 is 15 residues long. Per germline, CDR1 LNHDA and CDR2 SQIVND (reference sequence). The CDR3 coding sequence is TGTGCCAGTAGTATTGGACAGAGCGGGAACACTGAAGCTTTCTTT. Its protein product is CASSIGQSGNTEAFF.

The V call is TRBV4-2, the J call TRBJ2-7, with TRBD2 identical over 9 bases. Germline values: CDR1 LGHNA, CDR2 YNFKEQ. This CDR3 is 17 amino acids long. The V and J ends lost 3 bases and 3 bases, in that order; junction bases with no gene match: 12. The DNA for the CDR3 is TGTGCCAGCAGCCAGGGACCGACTAGCGGTATTGGCTACGAGCAGTACTTC. Residues: CASSQGPTSGIGYEQYF.

A single count supports this clone. The V and J genes are TRBV4-2 and TRBJ1-2; no clear D gene. Germline loops: CDR1 LGHNA, CDR2 YNFKEQ. This CDR3 is 14 amino acids long. V lost 4 bases to trimming and J lost 8 bases, with 17 bases between them. This CDR3 reads CASSPGLAREGYTF. The CDR3 nucleotides are TGTGCCAGCAGCCCCGGGCTCGCAAGGGAGGGCTACACCTTC.

As for this clone: The conserved closing phenylalanine or tryptophan is absent in this CDR3, likely reflecting a read error. The DNA is omitted, as the CDR3 cannot be located on it reliably, and the CDR3 follows TCRdb's listing. The chain carries TRBV10-3 and TRBJ1-3; TRBD1 reflects the table's D call only, with no check against the DNA. The CDR3 length equals 13 residues, ends included. Germline V lookup: CDR1 ENHRY, CDR2 SYGVKD. CDR3 residues: CAISESPGTGDQV.

The V and J genes are TRBV19 and TRBJ1-4; D is uncertain. V was cut by 1 base and J by 2 bases, with 8 bases left in between. Germline-derived CDR1 and CDR2 are LNHDA and SQIVND (reference sequence). The CDR3 spans 15 residues. The CDR3, as DNA: TGTGCCAGTAGTATAGGTGGGCTGACTAATGAAAAACTGTTTTTT. Translating it yields CASSIGGLTNEKLFF.

The chain links TRBV5-1 to TRBJ2-7; 8 bases map to TRBD2. The CDR3 extends over 12 amino acids. The germline CDR1 and CDR2 sequences are SGHRS and YFSETQ. J gave up 5 bases and V 5 bases, and 3 bases lay outside the gene matches. The CDR3 DNA is TGCGCCAGCAGTCCGGGGGGGGACGAGCAGTACTTC. Translation gives CASSPGGDEQYF.

This clone was observed a handful of times. In the same sample, other DNA sequences code for this CDR3. The gene calls are TRBV6-5 and TRBJ2-3; D is possibly TRBD2 (7 bases). Between the trimmed V and J ends, which lost 4 bases and 2 bases, there was a span of 13 bases. CDR1 and CDR2 from the germline V gene are MNHEY and SVGAGI. The CDR3 spans 15 residues. For the CDR3, the DNA is TGTGCCAGCAGTTCGGTGGGGGGGGCCACAGATACGCAGTATTTT. Amino acid sequence: CASSSVGGATDTQYF.

The chain joins TRBV5-1 to TRBJ2-7, with 11 nucleotides matching TRBD2. The CDR3 sequence is 15 residues long. Germline CDR1 and CDR2: SGHRS and YFSETQ. Trimming took 4 bases from V and 2 from J; bases not matched to a gene: 5. The CDR3 loop is CASSGTTSGTYEQYF. The CDR3 region has the DNA TGCGCCAGCAGCGGTACGACTAGCGGGACCTACGAGCAGTACTTC.

This clone was seen a few times. The chain uses TRBV6-6 and TRBJ2-7; D gene unclear. The CDR3 length is 14 residues. Between the trimmed V and J ends, which lost 2 bases and 3 bases, there was a span of 11 bases. Germline V lookup: CDR1 MNHNY, CDR2 SVGAGI (reference sequence). The CDR3 here is CASSYGLPNYEQYF. The CDR3 DNA sequence: TGTGCCAGCAGTTACGGGCTACCGAACTACGAGCAGTACTTC.

The V call is TRBV25-1, the J call TRBJ1-1, with 9 bases fitting TRBD1. V shed 6 bases, J shed 4 bases, and the junction held 9 bases outside the gene matches. The CDR3 has 15 amino acids. The germline V gene encodes CDR1 MGHDK and CDR2 SYGVNS. CDR3 loop: CASSSTGGESTEAFF. As DNA, the CDR3 is TGTGCCAGCAGCTCGACAGGGGGGGAGAGCACTGAAGCTTTCTTT.

CDR3: CASSVQGGNQPQHF. The CDR3 nucleotides are TGTGCCAGCAGCGTACAGGGTGGCAATCAGCCCCAGCATTTT. V gene TRBV7-2 combines with J gene TRBJ1-5; the D gene is possibly TRBD1 (6 bases). Looked up from germline, CDR1 is SGHTA and CDR2 is FQGNSA. The germline V and J ends were trimmed by 5 bases and 2 bases, with 10 bases remaining between them. The CDR3 covers 14 residues. The variable domain in full, completed from reference TRBV7-2 and TRBJ1-5, reads GAGVSQSPSNKVTEKGKDVELRCDPISGHTALYWYRQSLGQGLEFLIYFQGNSAPDKSGLPSDRFSAERTGGSVSTLTIQRTQQEDSAVYLCASSVQGGNQPQHFGDGTRLSIL.

The CDR3 DNA follows: TGTGCCAGCAGCTGGGGACTAGCGGGGGAAGAGACCCAGTACTTC. Translated: CASSWGLAGEETQYF. The chain recombines TRBV5-6 with TRBJ2-5, with 14 bases lining up with TRBD2. J lost 3 bases, V lost 3 bases, and 1 base had no gene match. Germline V lookup: CDR1 SGHDT, CDR2 YYEEEE. The CDR3 runs 15 residues.

The J gene is TRBJ2-3, the V gene TRBV9; 8 nucleotides align to TRBD2. The CDR3 contains 14 residues. Germline values: CDR1 SGDLS, CDR2 YYNGEE. The V segment lost 0 bases and the J segment 6 bases; nucleotides outside the gene matches: 3. As DNA, the CDR3 is TGTGCCAGCAGCGTAGACCCGGGGGGGGATACGCAGTATTTT. This codes for CASSVDPGGDTQYF.

DNA of the CDR3: TGTGCCAGCAGAGGCCGGGACAGCCTGGGACGATATGGCTACACCTTC. This encodes CASRGRDSLGRYGYTF. The rearrangement links TRBV2 to TRBJ1-2; TRBD1 matches 7 bases. The junction had 15 bases not matched to a gene; V was cut back by 6 bases and J by 5 bases. Germline values: CDR1 SNHLY, CDR2 FYNNEI. The CDR3 spans 16 residues.

This rearrangement joins TRBV18 to TRBJ1-1; D may be TRBD1 (6 bases). The V end was cut by 3 bases, the J end by 3 bases, with 14 bases between. Germline loops: CDR1 KGHSH, CDR2 LQKENI. The CDR3 extends over 15 amino acids. The CDR3 nucleotides are TGTGCCAGCTCACCGGCAGGGGACGTTGACACTGAAGCTTTCTTT. It translates to CASSPAGDVDTEAFF.

This clone came up once. The chain links TRBV6-5 to TRBJ1-5; 7 nucleotides match TRBD1. With 8 bases clipped from V and 5 bases from J, the junction kept 3 bases outside the gene matches. Germline CDR1 is MNHEY and CDR2 is SVGAGI. The CDR3 totals 12 residues. DNA of the CDR3: TGTGCCAGCGGCAGGGGGGATCAGCCCCAGCATTTT. This gives the protein CASGRGDQPQHF.

The J gene is TRBJ2-2, the V gene TRBV2; a weak D match, TRBD2 (5 bases). Germline CDR1 SNHLY, CDR2 FYNNEI. The CDR3 is 16 residues long. Trimming pared 7 bases from V and 0 bases from J, leaving 15 bases between. CDR3 bases: TGTGCCAGCACCTCTGCGGGTGGTGCGAACACCGGGGAGCTGTTTTTT. This gives the protein CASTSAGGANTGELFF.

This chain uses TRBV11-3 with TRBJ1-2, with TRBD1 matching 7 bases. The V segment lost 5 bases and the J segment 1 base; nucleotides outside the gene matches: 1. CDR1 is SGHNT and CDR2 is YENEEA in the germline V gene. CDR3 length: 13 amino acids. This CDR3 reads CASSNRGNYGYTF. The CDR3 bases are TGTGCCAGCAGCAACAGGGGTAACTATGGCTACACCTTC.

The chain employs TRBV19 and TRBJ1-5; D possibly corresponds to TRBD1 (5 bases). Germline CDR1 is LNHDA and CDR2 is SQIVND (reference sequence). The V end lost 0 bases, the J end lost 7 bases, and 13 bases lay between the germline ends. The CDR3 length is 15 residues. The CDR3 sequence is CASSIDPGFNQPQHF. The CDR3 coding sequence is TGTGCCAGTAGTATAGATCCAGGGTTCAACCAGCCCCAGCATTTT.

The chain couples TRBV28 to TRBJ2-1, with 8 positions matching TRBD1. Germline V gene data show CDR1 as MDHEN and CDR2 as SYDVKM. The CDR3 consists of 15 residues. V trimming: 9 bases; J trimming: 0 bases; junction bases outside the gene matches: 7. CDR3 protein: CASGTGGYSYNEQFF. The CDR3 DNA is TGTGCCAGTGGAACAGGGGGTTACTCCTACAATGAGCAGTTCTTC.